Sequencing of this TCR beta chain was carried out in a study of blood T cell repertoires in COVID-19. About the study: The study drew acute and convalescent COVID-19 samples from the United States, Italy and Spain. PBMCs, B-cell-depleted T cells, or T cells provided the cDNA or gDNA that made up the material.

CDR3 length: 14 residues. V lost 7 bases to trimming and J lost 5 bases, with 15 bases between them. The germline gives CDR1 SEHNR, CDR2 FQNEAQ (reference sequence). How the authors handled the data: Reference gene primer amplification yielded estimated nucleated cell counts. Method: immunoSEQ multiplex PCR; TCRdb's copy keeps in-frame clones and lacks some. The V and J calls and clone size were taken over from that table, and D and trimming were inferred from the DNA. The sample lists 150,000 to 160,000 clones; around nine tenths were seen once. Input material: peripheral blood. The chain recombines TRBV7-9 with TRBJ2-1; D may be TRBD2 (7 bases). The receptor was isolated from a woman in her 70s with acute or convalescent COVID-19. The CDR3 DNA sequence: TGTGCCAGCAAGGGGGGGAATTCCAACAATGAGCAGTTCTTC. This sequence encodes CASKGGNSNNEQFF.